The entry below describes one T cell receptor (beta chain). What it recognizes is unknown. The data were taken from a study of identical twins. This CDR3 region has 15 residues. CDR1 is SGHTA and CDR2 is FQGNSA in the germline V gene. After removal of 3 bases from V and 0 bases from J, the junction contained 5 bases not matched to a gene. With template switching, a universal primer site was added, and the cDNA carried unique molecular identifiers. TCRdb recomputed calls from the 5' RACE reads with MiXCR, one row per CDR3 protein. Here the sample spans approximately 230,000 distinct CDR3 sequences, over 13% being singletons. Study-wide results and limits: Insertion counts were lower in abundant cord blood beta clonotypes, a trend that memory repertoires did not show.

Sequenced material: memory (CD45RO+) T cells sorted from blood. This TCR was sampled from a woman aged 18-30 years in good health. V usage is TRBV7-2 and J usage is TRBJ2-7; 7 positions match TRBD2. Here the CDR3 reads CASSFRGGYSYEQYF. CDR3 DNA sequence: TGTGCCAGCAGCTTTCGCGGGGGTTACTCCTACGAGCAGTACTTC.